This T cell receptor (beta chain) was sequenced for a study of blood T cell repertoires in COVID-19 (dated by TCRdb to about 2020). With respect to the entire study: The collaborator samples originated in the United States, Italy and Spain and spanned the acute and convalescent phases of COVID-19. The prospective study material was composed of cDNA or gDNA derived from T cells, B-cell-depleted T cells, or PBMCs. Deeply sampled blood TCRbeta repertoires from subjects exposed to, actively infected with, or recovered from COVID-19 were included in the dataset. The repertoires were released in a freely available public database meant as a resource for research on the immune response to SARS-CoV-2. The samples were drawn from the first 160 participants of the ongoing ImmuneRACE study and from 1,254 subjects provided by 6 global collaborators. Nearly every sample came with metadata listing a de-identified subject ID, COVID-19 status, age in years and sex. HLA class I and class II types, where available, came from metadata supplied by the sample provider rather than from assay-based typing.

Per the germline V gene (reference sequence), LNHDA is the CDR1 and SQIVND is the CDR2. From the cysteine up to the phenylalanine, the CDR3 has a length of 14 residues. The only DNA kept is the CDR3, 42 bases in frame from the first base. V is pared back by 7 bases and J by 7 bases, with 19 bases lying between the germline termini. This clone was found a few times. The antigen this receptor binds is unknown. Nothing much larger sits one base from this clone, and base qualities are not available. Whole blood was collected in K2EDTA tubes by collaborating institutions according to the institutions' own protocols. For TCRbeta analysis, collaborators shipped samples as frozen whole blood, isolated PBMCs, or DNA extracted from either of those sample types. General conclusions and limits of the study: Clinical and demographic metadata were provided uncurated, with the amount varying by source and participant.

TCRbeta CDR3 regions were amplified from genomic DNA by means of the immunoSEQ Assay, a bias-controlled multiplex PCR. As for the authors' bioinformatics: Within the assay, amplification of reference gene primers was used to estimate how many nucleated cells each sample contained. Sequence reads were collapsed and filtered to measure the absolute abundance of every unique TCRbeta CDR3 rearrangement. Productive Simpson clonality was computed per sample as the square root of Simpson's diversity index over productive rearrangements. TCRdb provides this immuneACCESS table in a form limited to in-frame rearrangements. Some clones are lacking; in checked studies, under half of them reflect an unresolved V gene, and why the rest are absent is not known. Clone size and the V and J calls come from that table; the DNA yielded D and trimming. The sample table contains some 340,000 clones; only one count was recorded for around 85% of them. The ten largest clones take up 3% to 4% of the sample.

The V and J segments used are TRBV19 and TRBJ1-2; there is no confident call for the D gene. The receptor was derived from a woman aged 18-29 years with acute or convalescent COVID-19. Specimen: peripheral blood. CDR3 sequence: CASNRSGEEGGYTF. The nucleotides read TGTGCCAGTAACCGTTCTGGGGAGGAGGGTGGCTACACCTTC.